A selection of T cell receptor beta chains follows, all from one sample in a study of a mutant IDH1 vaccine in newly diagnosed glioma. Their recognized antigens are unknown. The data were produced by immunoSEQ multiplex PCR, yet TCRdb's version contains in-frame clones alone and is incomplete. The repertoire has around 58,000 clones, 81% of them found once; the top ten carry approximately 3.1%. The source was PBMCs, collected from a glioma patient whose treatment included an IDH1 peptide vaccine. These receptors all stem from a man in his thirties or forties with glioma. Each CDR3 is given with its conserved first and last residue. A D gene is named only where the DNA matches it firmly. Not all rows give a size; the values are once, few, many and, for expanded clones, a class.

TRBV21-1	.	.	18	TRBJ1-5	TGTGCCAGCAACCTACTGCGTTTTGAGAGGGTCGGATGTCAGCCCCAGCATTTT	CASNLLRFERVGCQPQHF
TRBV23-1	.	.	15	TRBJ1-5	TGCGCCAGCAGTCAATCGGAGATATCCAATCAGCCCCAGCATTTT	CASSQSEISNQPQHF
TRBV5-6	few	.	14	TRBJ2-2	TGTGCCAGCAGCTCTGGACAGAACACCGGGGAGCTGTTTTTT	CASSSGQNTGELFF
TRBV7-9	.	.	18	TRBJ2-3	TGTGCCATTATTCTATCGGGGCCCGAGGTTACTAGCACAGATACGCAGTATTTT	CAIILSGPEVTSTDTQYF
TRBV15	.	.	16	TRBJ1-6	TGTGCCACCAGCAGAGGCCAGACAGGAACGGCCTCACCCCTCCACTTT	CATSRGQTGTASPLHF
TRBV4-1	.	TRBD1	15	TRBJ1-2	TGCGCCAGCAGCCAAGCGCAGGGGGCTGGCTATGGCTACACCTTC	CASSQAQGAGYGYTF
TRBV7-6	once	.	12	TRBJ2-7	TGTGCCAGCAGCTTAGACCCCTACGAGCAGTACTTC	CASSLDPYEQYF
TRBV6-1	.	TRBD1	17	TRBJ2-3	TGTGCCAGCAGTGTAGGGGTGACAGGGGGACAAGCAGATACGCAGTATTTT	CASSVGVTGGQADTQYF
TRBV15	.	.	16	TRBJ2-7	TGTGCCACCAGCAGAGGAGGGGGCGGGGGCCGATACGAGCAGTACTTC	CATSRGGGGGRYEQYF
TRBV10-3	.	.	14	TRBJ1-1	TGTGCCATCAGTGAGGTAGGGGTTGGCACTGAAGCTTTCTTT	CAISEVGVGTEAFF
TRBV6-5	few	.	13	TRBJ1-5	TGTGCCAGCAGGGTGGGCAGCAATCAGCCCCAGCATTTT	CASRVGSNQPQHF
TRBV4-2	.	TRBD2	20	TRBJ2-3	TGTGCCAGCAGCCAAGATTACAGGCTAGCGGGGGGGCCCTGGACAGATACGCAGTATTTT	CASSQDYRLAGGPWTDTQYF
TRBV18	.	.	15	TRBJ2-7	TGTGCCAGCTCACGGGCGGCCTTCCCCTCCTACGAGCAGTACTTC	CASSRAAFPSYEQYF
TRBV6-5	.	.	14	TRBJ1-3	TGTGCCAGCAGTAAAGGGTGGGAGGGAAACACCATATATTTT	CASSKGWEGNTIYF
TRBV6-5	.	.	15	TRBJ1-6	TGTGCCAGCAGCCGACAGAGCTCCTATAATTCACCCCTCCACTTT	CASSRQSSYNSPLHF
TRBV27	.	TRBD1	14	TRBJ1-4	TGTGCCAGCAGTACAGGGGGCGTTAATGAAAAACTGTTTTTT	CASSTGGVNEKLFF